This TCR beta chain was identified in a study of TIL therapy for anti-PD-1-resistant metastatic lung cancer. At the level of the study: Median patient age was almost 55, ranging roughly 35-75 years. Median tumor mutation burden was roughly 1.5 mutations per megabase.

Germline-derived CDR1 and CDR2 are SGHRS and YFSETQ. The CDR3 loop spans 14 amino acids. V lost 4 bases, J lost 5 bases, and 7 bases stayed unmatched. Sample time point: pre-treatment sample, taken before nivolumab and TIL therapy. Sequencing used immunoSEQ v3. Produced via immunoSEQ multiplex PCR; TCRdb's table is partial and in-frame only. Among 55,000 or so clones listed, approximately 78% were seen once. The TCR was taken from a person between 25 and 80 years old with non-small cell lung cancer. The gene calls are TRBV5-1 and TRBJ2-7; 9 bases are shared with TRBD1. The sample was blood, taken at baseline. This CDR3 is CASSGTGRSHEQYF. The CDR3 DNA is TGCGCCAGCAGCGGGACAGGGAGGAGTCACGAGCAGTACTTC. The full variable domain, with the rest looked up from reference TRBV5-1 and TRBJ2-7, is KAGVTQTPRYLIKTRGQQVTLSCSPISGHRSVSWYQQTPGQGLQFLFEYFSETQRNKGNFPGRFSGRQFSNSRSEMNVSTLELGDSALYLCASSGTGRSHEQYFGPGTRLTVT.